This entry lists 7 T cell receptor beta chains sequenced from one sample in a study of identical twins. TCRdb fed the 5' RACE reads into MiXCR, producing one record per CDR3 protein. The data contain some 630,000 distinct CDR3 sequences, less than 9% of them seen just once; the ten biggest clones take up 1.5% to 2%. The data were also submitted as part of a second study, on yellow fever vaccine responses in identical twins.

The sequencing input was PBMCs. All receptors come from a young woman in good health.

This clonotype was detected ten times or more. The chain carries TRBV10-3 and TRBJ2-5, with TRBD1 as a possible D gene (5 bases). The CDR3 sequence is 14 residues long. In germline, CDR1 is ENHRY, CDR2 SYGVKD. Between the trimmed V and J ends, which lost 0 bases and 5 bases, there was a span of 10 bases. The CDR3 region has the DNA TGTGCCATCAGTGAGTCGGTTGCAGGGGAGACCCAGTACTTC. This translates into CAISESVAGETQYF.

This sequence joins TRBV24-1 and TRBJ2-1, with 12 bases identical to TRBD2. The V and J ends lost 4 bases and 0 bases, in that order; junction bases with no gene match: 12. Germline CDR1 and CDR2: KGHDR and SFDVKD. The CDR3 spans 20 residues. As DNA, the CDR3 is TGTGCCACCAGTGACCAGAGGGGGACTAGCGGGCCTAGCTCCTACAATGAGCAGTTCTTC. This gives the protein CATSDQRGTSGPSSYNEQFF.

This clonotype was seen many times. This chain joins TRBV2 and TRBJ2-5; 10 bases are a match to TRBD2. Germline lookup yields CDR1 SNHLY and CDR2 FYNNEI. J was trimmed by 4 bases and V by 6 bases; bases with no gene match: 5. CDR3 length: 14 residues. This chain's CDR3 is CASRLAGVLETQYF. The CDR3 DNA sequence: TGTGCCAGCAGGCTAGCGGGAGTCTTAGAGACCCAGTACTTC.

This clonotype appeared a few times. The CDR3, as DNA: TGCGCCAGCAGCGTTATGGCGGGAGCGGGGGAGACCCAGTACTTC. Its translation: CASSVMAGAGETQYF. V usage is TRBV5-1 and J usage is TRBJ2-5, with TRBD2 identical over 7 bases. Germline lookup yields CDR1 SGHRS and CDR2 YFSETQ. CDR3 length: 15 residues. Losses at the gene ends were 4 bases for V and 5 bases for J; bases not matched to a gene: 11.

The chain employs TRBV5-1 and TRBJ1-3; D gene unclear. The CDR3 spans 15 residues. V lost 0 bases to trimming and J lost 0 bases, with 7 bases between them. Germline lookup yields CDR1 SGHRS and CDR2 YFSETQ. Here the CDR3 DNA reads TGCGCCAGCAGCTTGGTAGGAGTCTCTGGAAACACCATATATTTT. Encoded protein: CASSLVGVSGNTIYF.

This clonotype was counted only a few times. The chain is built from TRBV20-1 and TRBJ2-7; D remains unclear. Trimming pared 0 bases from V and 0 bases from J, leaving 9 bases between. CDR1 is DFQATT and CDR2 is SNEGSKA in the germline V gene (reference sequence). The CDR3 has 14 residues. CDR3: CSARDVKGSYEQYF. As DNA, the CDR3 is TGCAGTGCTAGAGATGTAAAGGGCTCCTACGAGCAGTACTTC.

This clonotype was detected many times. The gene calls are TRBV4-1 and TRBJ2-2, with D perhaps matching TRBD1 or TRBD2 (5 bases each). Trimming left V 10 bases short and J 6 bases short, with 24 bases between. This CDR3 has 16 amino acids. Germline values: CDR1 MGHRA, CDR2 YSYEKL. CDR3 sequence (DNA): TGCGCCACCACTTCTGGGGGACGGTTTTGGTCCGGGGAGCTGTTTTTT. As protein: CATTSGGRFWSGELFF.